Listed below are T cell receptor beta chains from one sample, sequenced in a study of radiotherapy plus CTLA-4 blockade in lung cancer. Sequencing used immunoSEQ multiplex PCR; TCRdb keeps in-frame clones, though not all of them. The data hold approximately 95,000 clones, with around 86% observed a single time. Sequencing was performed on peripheral blood, taken from a patient treated with radiotherapy plus ipilimumab. Receptors were obtained from a human donor with non-small cell lung cancer who had a partial response to radiotherapy plus ipilimumab. Each CDR3 is given with its conserved first and last residue. The D gene is left open where the match is weak. Not all rows give a size; the values are once, few, many and, for expanded clones, a class.

>-|15|TRBV6-1|-|TRBJ1-1
TGTGCCAGCACTCGAGAGTGGGCCGGGAACACTGAAGCTTTCTTT
CASTREWAGNTEAFF
>TRBD2|15|TRBV27|-|TRBJ2-7
TGTGCCAGCAGTTTTCTTAGCGGGAGACTACACGAGCAGTACTTC
CASSFLSGRLHEQYF
>TRBD2|15|TRBV19|-|TRBJ2-2
TGTGCCAGTAGTATCAGCGGGAGAGGCACCGGGGAGCTGTTTTTT
CASSISGRGTGELFF
>-|11|TRBV7-2|-|TRBJ2-1
TGTGCCAGCAGCTTCGAGGGTGAGCAGTTCTTC
CASSFEGEQFF
>TRBD2|14|TRBV28|-|TRBJ2-5
TGTGCCAGCAGTCCCCGGGGGGGGAAGGAGACCCAGTACTTC
CASSPRGGKETQYF
>-|13|TRBV2|-|TRBJ1-1
TGTGCCAGCAGTGAACGGGGGAACACTGAAGCTTTCTTT
CASSERGNTEAFF
>-|13|TRBV2|-|TRBJ2-5
TGTGCCAGCAAGGGAGTTGGAGGGGAGACCCAGTACTTC
CASKGVGGETQYF
>TRBD1|18|TRBV28|-|TRBJ2-4
TGTGCCAGCAGTCAGTTATCCGGGACAGGGGTTCCCAAAAACATTCAGTACTTC
CASSQLSGTGVPKNIQYF
>TRBD2|16|TRBV5-1|-|TRBJ2-1
TGCGCCAGCAGCTTGGGACTAGCGGGCGCTGAGGATGAGCAGTTCTTC
CASSLGLAGAEDEQFF
>-|17|TRBV9|-|TRBJ2-1
TGTGCCAGCAGCGTAGCTGGGTCTAGAGCGAATTCCAATGAGCAGTTCTTC
CASSVAGSRANSNEQFF
>-|12|TRBV7-9|-|TRBJ1-1
TGTGCCAGCAGCCGTGACAGTTCTGAAGCTTTCTTT
CASSRDSSEAFF
>TRBD1|16|TRBV18|-|TRBJ1-2
TGTGCCAGCTCACCCGGGACAGGGAATGCTAACTATGGCTACACCTTC
CASSPGTGNANYGYTF
>-|11|TRBV11-2|-|TRBJ2-3
TGTGCCAGCAGCCCACAGGATACGCAGTATTTT
CASSPQDTQYF
>TRBD2|14|TRBV7-9|few|TRBJ2-7
TGTGCCAGCAGCTTAGGTGGGGAGGGCTACGAGCAGTACTTC
CASSLGGEGYEQYF
>TRBD2|17|TRBV18|-|TRBJ2-7
TGTGCCAGCTCACCCAGAGGGGCTAGCGGGAGGAACTACGAGCAGTACTTC
CASSPRGASGRNYEQYF
>-|13|TRBV5-1|-|TRBJ1-1
TGCGCCAGCAGCTCCGGTGTAGACACTGAAGCTTTCTTT
CASSSGVDTEAFF
>-|13|TRBV5-8|-|TRBJ2-7
TGTGCCAGCAGCTTGGAATATTCGGACTTCGAGCGGTTC
CASSLEYSDFERF
>-|13|TRBV2|-|TRBJ1-2
TGTGCCAGCAGTGAAGGGGGGCAAGACGGCTACACCTTC
CASSEGGQDGYTF
>TRBD2|15|TRBV7-2|-|TRBJ2-1
TGTGCCAGCAGCTTAGGGGTTAGCGGGTACAATGAGCAGTTCTTC
CASSLGVSGYNEQFF
>-|13|TRBV6-5|-|TRBJ1-5
TGTGCCAGCAGTGAGTCAGGGTTGAGTCCCCAGCATTTT
CASSESGLSPQHF
>TRBD1|13|TRBV5-4|-|TRBJ2-7
TGTGCCAGCACCGCGGACAGGGTAGCAGAGCAGTACTTC
CASTADRVAEQYF
>-|16|TRBV7-3|-|TRBJ2-1
TGTGCCAGCAGCTTCACAGGGGGCGGGGGGTACAATGAGCAGTTCTTC
CASSFTGGGGYNEQFF
>TRBD2|15|TRBV7-9|-|TRBJ2-7
TGTGCCAGCAGGAAAAGCGGGAGGTCCTCCTACGAGCAGTACTTC
CASRKSGRSSYEQYF
>-|15|TRBV5-4|few|TRBJ2-6
TGTGCCAGCAGCTCGCTAGCTGCGGGGGCCAACGTCCTGACTTTC
CASSSLAAGANVLTF
>TRBD1|12|TRBV5-8|-|TRBJ1-1
TGTGCCAGCAGCTGGGACAGTTTATCGGCTTTCTTT
CASSWDSLSAFF
>TRBD1|15|TRBV6-5|-|TRBJ2-3
TGTGCCAGCAGCCCTAGGGGGCGCGGGACAGATACGCAGTATTTT
CASSPRGRGTDTQYF
>-|13|TRBV5-1|-|TRBJ2-7
TGCGCCAGCAGGCCCCCAGCAGGGGGGGAGCAGTACTTC
CASRPPAGGEQYF
>TRBD2|14|TRBV5-6|-|TRBJ2-1
TGTGCCAGCAGTGGCGGGAGCTCCTACAATGAGCAGTTCTTC
CASSGGSSYNEQFF
>-|19|TRBV19|-|TRBJ1-4
TGTGCCAGTAGTACCCGCCGACAGGCTTCCTTTGCAACTAATGAAAAACTGTTTTTT
CASSTRRQASFATNEKLFF
>-|13|TRBV2|-|TRBJ2-7
TGTGCCAGCAGCGTACAGGGTTCTACCGAGCAGTACTTC
CASSVQGSTEQYF
>-|15|TRBV7-3|-|TRBJ2-3
TGTGCCAGCAGTGCGCAGGGGTTAGGCACAGATACGCAGTATTTT
CASSAQGLGTDTQYF
>TRBD2|16|TRBV10-1|-|TRBJ2-2
TGCGCCAGCAGTGAGAATCCCGCGGGAGGCACCGGGGAGCTGTTTTTT
CASSENPAGGTGELFF
>TRBD1|14|TRBV14|-|TRBJ2-5
TGTGCCAGCAGCACGGACAGGGGGAGAGAGACCCAGTACTTC
CASSTDRGRETQYF
>TRBD1|12|TRBV7-8|-|TRBJ1-2
TGTGCCAGCAGCCAGGGACAGACCGGCTACACCTTC
CASSQGQTGYTF
>TRBD2|14|TRBV10-1|-|TRBJ2-7
TGCGCCAGCAGTCAGAATAGCGGGAGCTACGAGCAGTACTTC
CASSQNSGSYEQYF
>TRBD1|15|TRBV2|-|TRBJ2-2
TGTGCCAGCATTGCGGACAGGATGCATCCCGGGGAGCTGTTTTTT
CASIADRMHPGELFF
>-|12|TRBV29-1|-|TRBJ2-3
TGCAGCGCCACAGGGAGTACAGATACGCAGTATTTT
CSATGSTDTQYF
>TRBD1|14|TRBV5-1|-|TRBJ1-5
TGCGCCAGCAGTTTCGGACAGGGGAATCAGCCCCAGCATTTT
CASSFGQGNQPQHF
>-|14|TRBV5-4|-|TRBJ2-7
TGTGCCAGCAGCTTAACTAGCAGCGGCTACGAGCAGTACTTC
CASSLTSSGYEQYF
>TRBD2|15|TRBV6-5|-|TRBJ2-1
TGTGCCAGCAGTACTCGGTGGGGACTAGCGGTTGAGCAGTTCTTC
CASSTRWGLAVEQFF
>-|13|TRBV7-3|few|TRBJ1-2
TGTGCCAGCAGCTTAGTGGCGGGTGAAGGCTACACCTTC
CASSLVAGEGYTF